This is a list of T cell receptor beta chains from one sample in a study of prognosis after radiotherapy for stage I lung cancer. MiXCR, run by TCRdb on the multiplex PCR reads, gives a single entry per CDR3 protein. The data show 10,000 to 15,000 distinct CDR3 sequences, around two fifths seen once. Sequenced material: PBMCs, taken before or after stereotactic body radiation therapy (not recorded which). The receptors here all came from a donor aged 50 or older with non-small cell lung cancer. CDR3s include the opening cysteine and the closing phenylalanine or tryptophan. D genes are given only for firm matches. Clone size appears in some rows only: once, few, many, or a class for an expanded clone.

j_gene: TRBJ1-1; abundance: many; d_gene: TRBD1; v_gene: TRBV10-2; CDR3nt: TGCGCCAGCAGTGAGCAGGGGGGGACTGAAGCTTTCTTT; CDR3aa: CASSEQGGTEAFF
j_gene: TRBJ1-1; abundance: NA; d_gene: TRBD1; v_gene: TRBV6-1; CDR3nt: TGTGCCAGCTTCCCCGGGACAGGGGGCTGGTTGGAAGCTTTCTTT; CDR3aa: CASFPGTGGWLEAFF
j_gene: TRBJ1-6; abundance: medium-sized; d_gene: TRBD1; v_gene: TRBV11-2; CDR3nt: TGTGCCAGCAGCTTACTTTCCGGGACAGGGAGTTCACCCCTCCACTTT; CDR3aa: CASSLLSGTGSSPLHF
j_gene: TRBJ2-1; abundance: medium-sized; d_gene: NA; v_gene: TRBV6-2/TRBV6-3; CDR3nt: TGTGCCAGTCCTGTGTGGGACGGTTCCAATGAGCAGTTCTTC; CDR3aa: CASPVWDGSNEQFF
j_gene: TRBJ2-1; abundance: NA; d_gene: NA; v_gene: TRBV24-1; CDR3nt: TGTGCCACCATTGCCGGTTACAATGAGCAGTTCTTC; CDR3aa: CATIAGYNEQFF
j_gene: TRBJ1-5; abundance: NA; d_gene: NA; v_gene: TRBV27; CDR3nt: TGTGCCAGCGCTACCCAGGAAGATCAGCCCCAGCATTTT; CDR3aa: CASATQEDQPQHF
j_gene: TRBJ1-4; abundance: many; d_gene: TRBD1; v_gene: TRBV27; CDR3nt: TGTGCCAGCAGTTTATTTGCTCCCAGGGGGCCACCGGGATACGCAACTAATGAAAAACTGTTTTTT; CDR3aa: CASSLFAPRGPPGYATNEKLFF
j_gene: TRBJ1-5; abundance: many; d_gene: NA; v_gene: TRBV6-4; CDR3nt: TGTGCCAGCAGTTTCAGGGAAAATCAGCCCCAGCATTTT; CDR3aa: CASSFRENQPQHF
j_gene: TRBJ2-3; abundance: NA; d_gene: TRBD1; v_gene: TRBV19; CDR3nt: TGTGCCAGTAGTATGGGACAGGGCCCAGATACGCAGTATTTT; CDR3aa: CASSMGQGPDTQYF
j_gene: TRBJ2-2; abundance: many; d_gene: NA; v_gene: TRBV5-1; CDR3nt: TGCGCCAGCAGCTTGCTTCCGGCCGGGGTCGGGGAGCTGTTTTTT; CDR3aa: CASSLLPAGVGELFF
j_gene: TRBJ2-3; abundance: many; d_gene: TRBD2; v_gene: TRBV5-1; CDR3nt: TGCGCCAGCAGCTTGGGAGGACTAGCGGGAGGGCTCACAGATACGCAGTATTTT; CDR3aa: CASSLGGLAGGLTDTQYF
j_gene: TRBJ1-2; abundance: NA; d_gene: TRBD1; v_gene: TRBV20-1; CDR3nt: TGCAGTGCTACAGAACTGGGACAGGATCCCTATGGCTACACCTTC; CDR3aa: CSATELGQDPYGYTF
j_gene: TRBJ2-1; abundance: many; d_gene: NA; v_gene: TRBV4-3; CDR3nt: TGCGCCAGCAGCCAAGGGTCACGTTATGAGCAGTTCTTC; CDR3aa: CASSQGSRYEQFF
j_gene: TRBJ2-5; abundance: many; d_gene: TRBD2; v_gene: TRBV7-2; CDR3nt: TGTGCCAGCAGCTTAGAACTAGCGGAAGAGACCCAGTACTTC; CDR3aa: CASSLELAEETQYF
j_gene: TRBJ1-1; abundance: NA; d_gene: TRBD1; v_gene: TRBV6-5; CDR3nt: TGTGCCAGCAGTTACTCCCGCGGGACAGGGCACGCTGAAGCTTTCTTT; CDR3aa: CASSYSRGTGHAEAFF
j_gene: TRBJ2-5; abundance: many; d_gene: NA; v_gene: TRBV28; CDR3nt: TGTGCCAGCATTACTAGACACCAGTACCAAGAGACCCAGTACTTC; CDR3aa: CASITRHQYQETQYF
j_gene: TRBJ2-7; abundance: medium-sized; d_gene: NA; v_gene: TRBV5-1; CDR3nt: TGCGCCAGCAGCCAGGGATTGCCCTACGAGCAGTACTTC; CDR3aa: CASSQGLPYEQYF
j_gene: TRBJ2-5; abundance: NA; d_gene: TRBD1; v_gene: TRBV11-3; CDR3nt: TGTGCCAGCAGCCCACCGGTCTCAGGGGGCTCGATGGGTGAGACCCAGTACTTC; CDR3aa: CASSPPVSGGSMGETQYF
j_gene: TRBJ2-2; abundance: NA; d_gene: NA; v_gene: TRBV10-2; CDR3nt: TGCGCCAGCAGTGAGATCGTCACTTATAACACCGGGGAGCTGTTTTTT; CDR3aa: CASSEIVTYNTGELFF
j_gene: TRBJ2-3; abundance: once; d_gene: NA; v_gene: TRBV5-1; CDR3nt: TGCGCCAGCAGCTTTGCGGTTATCGCAGATACGCAGTATTTT; CDR3aa: CASSFAVIADTQYF
j_gene: TRBJ2-7; abundance: NA; d_gene: NA; v_gene: TRBV6-1; CDR3nt: TGTGCCAGCAGTGCTGGGGATTTACAGGGGACTAGGTACGAGCAGTACTTC; CDR3aa: CASSAGDLQGTRYEQYF
j_gene: TRBJ2-5; abundance: many; d_gene: TRBD1; v_gene: TRBV11-2; CDR3nt: TGTGCCAGCAGCTACGGGACAGCAATACAAGAGACCCAGTACTTC; CDR3aa: CASSYGTAIQETQYF
j_gene: TRBJ2-7; abundance: many; d_gene: NA; v_gene: TRBV3-1; CDR3nt: TGTGCCAGCAGCCAGGGAAACGAGCAGTACTTC; CDR3aa: CASSQGNEQYF
j_gene: TRBJ2-3; abundance: many; d_gene: TRBD2; v_gene: TRBV3-1; CDR3nt: TGTGCCAGCAGCCGGCGGGGGGCCACAGATACGCAGTATTTT; CDR3aa: CASSRRGATDTQYF
j_gene: TRBJ2-3; abundance: NA; d_gene: TRBD2; v_gene: TRBV6-4; CDR3nt: TGTGCCAACAGTTCATCCATCTTTAGCGGGGGGGACACAGATACGCAGTATTTT; CDR3aa: CANSSSIFSGGDTDTQYF
j_gene: TRBJ1-6; abundance: many; d_gene: TRBD1; v_gene: TRBV25-1; CDR3nt: TGTGCCAGCAGTGACCGGAGACAGGGGGTAGCACCCCTCCACTTT; CDR3aa: CASSDRRQGVAPLHF
j_gene: TRBJ2-2; abundance: NA; d_gene: NA; v_gene: TRBV7-3; CDR3nt: TGTGCCAGCATCTCCGACTGGGGTAACACCGGGGAGCTGTTTTTT; CDR3aa: CASISDWGNTGELFF
j_gene: TRBJ1-1; abundance: few; d_gene: NA; v_gene: TRBV3-2; CDR3nt: TGTGCCAGCAGCCGACGGGTGAACACTGAAGCTTTCTTT; CDR3aa: CASSRRVNTEAFF
j_gene: TRBJ2-5; abundance: NA; d_gene: NA; v_gene: TRBV7-9; CDR3nt: TGTGCCAGCATCTTACTAGAACGGGAGACCCAGTACTTC; CDR3aa: CASILLERETQYF
j_gene: TRBJ1-1; abundance: NA; d_gene: TRBD1; v_gene: TRBV28; CDR3nt: TGTGCCAGCACCGTAACGGGACAGTGGAACACTGAAGCTTTCTTT; CDR3aa: CASTVTGQWNTEAFF
j_gene: TRBJ2-7; abundance: few; d_gene: NA; v_gene: TRBV5-6; CDR3nt: TGTGCCAGCAGCCTAAGGGGTACCGACGAGCAGTACTTC; CDR3aa: CASSLRGTDEQYF
j_gene: TRBJ1-5; abundance: NA; d_gene: NA; v_gene: TRBV2; CDR3nt: TGTGCCAGCAGTGAAGCCACAGGGACGGGACAGCCCCAGCATTTT; CDR3aa: CASSEATGTGQPQHF
j_gene: TRBJ2-1; abundance: medium-sized; d_gene: NA; v_gene: TRBV6-1; CDR3nt: TGTGCCAGCAGTCCCACTGGGGGCAATGAGCAGTTCTTC; CDR3aa: CASSPTGGNEQFF
j_gene: TRBJ2-1; abundance: medium-sized; d_gene: NA; v_gene: TRBV2; CDR3nt: TGTGCCAGCAGCTACGACAATGAGCAGTTCTTC; CDR3aa: CASSYDNEQFF
j_gene: TRBJ1-2; abundance: once; d_gene: TRBD1; v_gene: TRBV6-6; CDR3nt: TGTGCCAGCAGTTACTCGAGTGGGACAGGGTCTGGCTACACCTTC; CDR3aa: CASSYSSGTGSGYTF
j_gene: TRBJ2-7; abundance: many; d_gene: NA; v_gene: TRBV19; CDR3nt: TGTGCCAGTAGTAGTTTTAGGGGCGAGCAGTACTTC; CDR3aa: CASSSFRGEQYF
j_gene: TRBJ1-1; abundance: few; d_gene: NA; v_gene: TRBV4-1; CDR3nt: TGCGCCAGCAGCCAAGAGCCCCCTCTGGCCAGGAGCACTGAAGCTTTCTTT; CDR3aa: CASSQEPPLARSTEAFF